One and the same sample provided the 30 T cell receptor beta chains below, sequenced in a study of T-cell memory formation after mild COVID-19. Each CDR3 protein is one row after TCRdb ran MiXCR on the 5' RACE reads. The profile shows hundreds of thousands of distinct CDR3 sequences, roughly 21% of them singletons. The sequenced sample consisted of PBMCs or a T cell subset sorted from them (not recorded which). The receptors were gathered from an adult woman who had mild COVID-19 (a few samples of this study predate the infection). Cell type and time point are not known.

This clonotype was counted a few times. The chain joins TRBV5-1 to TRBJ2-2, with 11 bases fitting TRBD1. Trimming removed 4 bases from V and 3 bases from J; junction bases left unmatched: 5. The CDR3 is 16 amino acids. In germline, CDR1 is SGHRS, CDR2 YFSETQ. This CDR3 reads CASSGQGARDTGELFF. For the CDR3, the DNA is TGCGCCAGCAGCGGACAGGGGGCGCGGGACACCGGGGAGCTGTTTTTT.

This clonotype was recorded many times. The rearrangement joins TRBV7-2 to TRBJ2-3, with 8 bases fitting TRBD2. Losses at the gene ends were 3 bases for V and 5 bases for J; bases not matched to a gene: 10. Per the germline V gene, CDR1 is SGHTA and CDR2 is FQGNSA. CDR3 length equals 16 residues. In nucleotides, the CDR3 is TGTGCCAGCAGCTTGGAACTAGCGGTGGGGGGAGATACGCAGTATTTT. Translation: CASSLELAVGGDTQYF.

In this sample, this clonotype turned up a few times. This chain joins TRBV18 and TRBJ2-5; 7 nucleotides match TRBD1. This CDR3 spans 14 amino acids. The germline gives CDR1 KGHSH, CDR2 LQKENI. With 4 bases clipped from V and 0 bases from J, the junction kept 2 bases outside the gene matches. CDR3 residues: CASSQGQYQETQYF. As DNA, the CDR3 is TGTGCCAGCTCACAGGGACAGTACCAAGAGACCCAGTACTTC. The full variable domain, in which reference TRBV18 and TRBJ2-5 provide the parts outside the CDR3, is NAGVMQNPRHLVRRRGQEARLRCSPMKGHSHVYWYRQLPEEGLKFMVYLQKENIIDESGMPKERFSAEFPKEGPSILRIQQVVRGDSAAYFCASSQGQYQETQYFGPGTRLLVL.

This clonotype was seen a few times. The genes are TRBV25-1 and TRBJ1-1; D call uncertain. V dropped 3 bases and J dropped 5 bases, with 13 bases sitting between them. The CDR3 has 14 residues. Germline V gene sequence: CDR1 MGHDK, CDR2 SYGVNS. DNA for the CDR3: TGTGCCAGCAGTGACGCTGTCTTTCGGACTGAAGCTTTCTTT. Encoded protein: CASSDAVFRTEAFF.

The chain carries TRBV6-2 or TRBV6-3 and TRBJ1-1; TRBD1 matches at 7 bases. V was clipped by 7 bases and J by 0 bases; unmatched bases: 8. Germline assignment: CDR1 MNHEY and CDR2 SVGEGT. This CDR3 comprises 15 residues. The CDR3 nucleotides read TGTGCCAGCAAAGGACAGGCTACTCTGAACACTGAAGCTTTCTTT. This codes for CASKGQATLNTEAFF.

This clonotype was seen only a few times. DNA of the CDR3: TGTGCCTGGGGCCGGGAGAACACTGAAGCTTTCTTT. Amino acid sequence: CAWGRENTEAFF. The V call is TRBV30, the J call TRBJ1-1; the D is unclear. V shed 5 bases and J shed 1 base, with 8 bases lying between them. This CDR3 has 12 residues. Germline V lookup: CDR1 GTSNPN, CDR2 SVGIG (reference sequence).

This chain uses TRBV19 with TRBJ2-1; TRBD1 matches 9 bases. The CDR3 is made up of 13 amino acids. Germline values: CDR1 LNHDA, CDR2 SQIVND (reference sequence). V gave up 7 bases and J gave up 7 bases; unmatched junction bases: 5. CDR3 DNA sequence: TGTGCCAGTACCCCGACAGGGGGGAATGAGCAGTTCTTC. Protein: CASTPTGGNEQFF.

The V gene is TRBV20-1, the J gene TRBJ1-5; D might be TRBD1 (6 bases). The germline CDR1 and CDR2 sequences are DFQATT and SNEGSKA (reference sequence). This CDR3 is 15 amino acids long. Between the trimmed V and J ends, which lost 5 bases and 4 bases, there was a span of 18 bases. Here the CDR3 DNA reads TGCAGTGCTTCCTTCAGGGACACTCCTAATCAGCCCCAGCATTTT. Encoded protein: CSASFRDTPNQPQHF.

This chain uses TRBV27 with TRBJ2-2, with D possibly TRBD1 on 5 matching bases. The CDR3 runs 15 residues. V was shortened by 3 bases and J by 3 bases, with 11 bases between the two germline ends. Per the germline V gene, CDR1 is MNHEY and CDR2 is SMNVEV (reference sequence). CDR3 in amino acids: CASSFYGAYTGELFF. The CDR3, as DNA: TGTGCCAGCAGTTTTTATGGGGCGTACACCGGGGAGCTGTTTTTT.

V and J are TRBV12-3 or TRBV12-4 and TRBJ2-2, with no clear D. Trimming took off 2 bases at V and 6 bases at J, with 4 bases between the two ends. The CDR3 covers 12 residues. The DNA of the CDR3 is TGTGCCAGCAGTTTAATCCCCGGGGAGCTGTTTTTT. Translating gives CASSLIPGELFF.

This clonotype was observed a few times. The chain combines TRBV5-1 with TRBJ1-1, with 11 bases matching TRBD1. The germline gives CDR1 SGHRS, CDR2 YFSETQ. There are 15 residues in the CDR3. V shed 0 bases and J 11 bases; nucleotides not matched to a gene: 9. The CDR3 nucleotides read TGCGCCAGCAGCTTGGCGGGACAGGGGGAAGCGGAGGCTTTCTTT. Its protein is CASSLAGQGEAEAFF. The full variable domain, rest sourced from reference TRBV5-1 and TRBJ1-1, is KAGVTQTPRYLIKTRGQQVTLSCSPISGHRSVSWYQQTPGQGLQFLFEYFSETQRNKGNFPGRFSGRQFSNSRSEMNVSTLELGDSALYLCASSLAGQGEAEAFFGQGTRLTVV.

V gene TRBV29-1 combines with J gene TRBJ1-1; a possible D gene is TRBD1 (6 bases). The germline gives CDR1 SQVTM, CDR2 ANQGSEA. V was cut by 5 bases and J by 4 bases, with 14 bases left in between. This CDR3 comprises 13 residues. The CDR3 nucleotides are TGCAGCGTTAGGGGCAGGGGAATCACTGAAGCTTTCTTT. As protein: CSVRGRGITEAFF.

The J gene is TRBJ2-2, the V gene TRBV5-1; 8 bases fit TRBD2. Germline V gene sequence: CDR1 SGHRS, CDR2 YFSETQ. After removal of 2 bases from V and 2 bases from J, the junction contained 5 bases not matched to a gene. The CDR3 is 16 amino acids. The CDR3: CASSLLSGSNTGELFF. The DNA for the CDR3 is TGCGCCAGCAGCTTATTAAGCGGGAGCAACACCGGGGAGCTGTTTTTT.

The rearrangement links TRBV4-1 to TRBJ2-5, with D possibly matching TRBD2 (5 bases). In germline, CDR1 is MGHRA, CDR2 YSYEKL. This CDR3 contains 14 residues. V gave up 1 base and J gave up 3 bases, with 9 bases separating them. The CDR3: CASSQGENEETQYF. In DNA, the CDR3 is TGCGCCAGCAGCCAAGGGGAGAACGAAGAGACCCAGTACTTC.

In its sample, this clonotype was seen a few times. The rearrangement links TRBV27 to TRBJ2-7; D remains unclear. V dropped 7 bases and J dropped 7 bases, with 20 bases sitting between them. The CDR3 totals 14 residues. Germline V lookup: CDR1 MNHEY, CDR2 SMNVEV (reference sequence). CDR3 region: CASTPRPWAEEQYF. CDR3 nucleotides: TGTGCCAGCACCCCCAGGCCTTGGGCGGAAGAGCAGTACTTC.

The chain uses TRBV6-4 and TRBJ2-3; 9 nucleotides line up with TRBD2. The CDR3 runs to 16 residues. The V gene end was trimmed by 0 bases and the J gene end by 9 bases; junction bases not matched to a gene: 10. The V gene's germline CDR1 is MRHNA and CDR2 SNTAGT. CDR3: CASSDSAGGSDGTQYF. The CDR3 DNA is TGTGCCAGCAGTGACTCGGCGGGGGGGTCGGATGGAACGCAGTATTTT.

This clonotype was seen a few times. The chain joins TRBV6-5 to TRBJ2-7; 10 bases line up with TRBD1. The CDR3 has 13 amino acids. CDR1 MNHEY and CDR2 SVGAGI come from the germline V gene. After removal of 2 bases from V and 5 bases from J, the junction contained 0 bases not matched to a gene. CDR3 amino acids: CASSYDRGHEQYF. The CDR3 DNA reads TGTGCCAGCAGTTACGACAGGGGGCACGAGCAGTACTTC.

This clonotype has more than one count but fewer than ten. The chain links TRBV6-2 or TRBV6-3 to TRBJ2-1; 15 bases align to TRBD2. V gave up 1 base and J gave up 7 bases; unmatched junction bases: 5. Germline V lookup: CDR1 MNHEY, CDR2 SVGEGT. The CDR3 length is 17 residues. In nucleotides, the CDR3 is TGTGCCAGCAGTTACTACGGGACTAGCGGGAGGCAGAATGAGCAGTTCTTC. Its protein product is CASSYYGTSGRQNEQFF.

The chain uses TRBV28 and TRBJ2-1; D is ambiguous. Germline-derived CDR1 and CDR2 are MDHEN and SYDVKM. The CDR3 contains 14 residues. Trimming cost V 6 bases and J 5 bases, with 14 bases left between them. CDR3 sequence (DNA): TGTGCCAGCAGCTACGAGGCGAAAAACAATGAGCAGTTCTTC. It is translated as CASSYEAKNNEQFF.

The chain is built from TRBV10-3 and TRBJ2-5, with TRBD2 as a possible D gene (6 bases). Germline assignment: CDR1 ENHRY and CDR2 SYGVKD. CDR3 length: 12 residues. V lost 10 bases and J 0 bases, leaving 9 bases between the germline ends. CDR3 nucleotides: TGTGCCAACGGGGGAAACCAAGAGACCCAGTACTTC. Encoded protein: CANGGNQETQYF.

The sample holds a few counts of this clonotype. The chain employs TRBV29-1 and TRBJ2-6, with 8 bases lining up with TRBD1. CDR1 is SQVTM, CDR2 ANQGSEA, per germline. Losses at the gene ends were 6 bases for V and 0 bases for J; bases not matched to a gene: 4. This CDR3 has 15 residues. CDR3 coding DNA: TGCAGCGTCGGGACAGGATTCTCTGGGGCCAACGTCCTGACTTTC. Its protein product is CSVGTGFSGANVLTF.

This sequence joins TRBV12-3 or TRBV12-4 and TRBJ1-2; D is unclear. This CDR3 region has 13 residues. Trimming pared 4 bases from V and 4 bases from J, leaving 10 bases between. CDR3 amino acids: CASSSVGSYGYTF. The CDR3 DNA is TGTGCCAGCAGTTCCGTCGGGTCCTATGGCTACACCTTC.

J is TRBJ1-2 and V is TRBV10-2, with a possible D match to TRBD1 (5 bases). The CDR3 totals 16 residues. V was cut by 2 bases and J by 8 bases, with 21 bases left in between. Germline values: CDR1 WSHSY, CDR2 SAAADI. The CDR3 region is CASSEGGALLPGGYTF. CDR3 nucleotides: TGCGCCAGCAGTGAGGGCGGGGCCCTTCTCCCCGGCGGCTACACCTTC.

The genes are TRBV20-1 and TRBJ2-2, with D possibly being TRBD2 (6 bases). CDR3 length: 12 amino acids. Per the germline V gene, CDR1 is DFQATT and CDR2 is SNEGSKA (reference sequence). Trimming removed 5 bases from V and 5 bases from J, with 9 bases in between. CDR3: CSAPGGTGELFF. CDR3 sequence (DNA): TGCAGTGCTCCTGGGGGGACCGGGGAGCTGTTTTTT.

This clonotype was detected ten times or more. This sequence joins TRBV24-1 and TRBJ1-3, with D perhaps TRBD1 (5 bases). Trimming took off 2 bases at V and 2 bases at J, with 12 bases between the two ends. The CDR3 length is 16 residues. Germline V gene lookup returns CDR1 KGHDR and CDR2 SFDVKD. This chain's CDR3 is CATSDSRGGPGNTIYF. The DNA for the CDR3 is TGTGCCACCAGTGATTCAAGGGGAGGCCCTGGAAACACCATATATTTT.

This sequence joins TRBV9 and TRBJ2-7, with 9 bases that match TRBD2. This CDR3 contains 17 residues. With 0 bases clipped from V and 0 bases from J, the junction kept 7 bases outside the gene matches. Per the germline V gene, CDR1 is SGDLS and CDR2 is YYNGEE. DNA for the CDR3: TGTGCCAGCAGCGTAGCTATCGGGACTAGCTCCTCCTACGAGCAGTACTTC. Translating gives CASSVAIGTSSSYEQYF.

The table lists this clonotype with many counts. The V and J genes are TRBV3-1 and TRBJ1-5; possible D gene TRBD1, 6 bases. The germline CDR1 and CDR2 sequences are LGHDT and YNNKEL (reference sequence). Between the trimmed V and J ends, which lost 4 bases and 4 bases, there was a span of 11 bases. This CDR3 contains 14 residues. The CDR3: CASSPWTDNQPQHF. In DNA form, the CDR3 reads TGTGCCAGCAGCCCATGGACAGATAATCAGCCCCAGCATTTT.

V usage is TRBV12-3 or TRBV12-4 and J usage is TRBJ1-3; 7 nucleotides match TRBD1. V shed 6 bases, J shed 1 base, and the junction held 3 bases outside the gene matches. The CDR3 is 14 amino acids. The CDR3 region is CASSQGVSGNTIYF. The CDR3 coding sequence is TGTGCCAGCAGCCAGGGGGTTTCTGGAAACACCATATATTTT.

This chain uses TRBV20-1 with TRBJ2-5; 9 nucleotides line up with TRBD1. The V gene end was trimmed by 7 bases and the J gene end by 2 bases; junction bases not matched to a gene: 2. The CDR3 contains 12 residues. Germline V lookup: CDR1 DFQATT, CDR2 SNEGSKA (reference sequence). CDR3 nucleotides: TGCAGTGGTGACAGGGGGCAAGAGACCCAGTACTTC. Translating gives CSGDRGQETQYF.

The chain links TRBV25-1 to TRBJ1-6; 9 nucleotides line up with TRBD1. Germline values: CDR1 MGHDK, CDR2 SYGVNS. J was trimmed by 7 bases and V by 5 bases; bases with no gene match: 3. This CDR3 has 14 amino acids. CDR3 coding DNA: TGTGCCAGCAGTTGGGGGACAGGGAATTCACCCCTCCACTTT. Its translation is CASSWGTGNSPLHF.